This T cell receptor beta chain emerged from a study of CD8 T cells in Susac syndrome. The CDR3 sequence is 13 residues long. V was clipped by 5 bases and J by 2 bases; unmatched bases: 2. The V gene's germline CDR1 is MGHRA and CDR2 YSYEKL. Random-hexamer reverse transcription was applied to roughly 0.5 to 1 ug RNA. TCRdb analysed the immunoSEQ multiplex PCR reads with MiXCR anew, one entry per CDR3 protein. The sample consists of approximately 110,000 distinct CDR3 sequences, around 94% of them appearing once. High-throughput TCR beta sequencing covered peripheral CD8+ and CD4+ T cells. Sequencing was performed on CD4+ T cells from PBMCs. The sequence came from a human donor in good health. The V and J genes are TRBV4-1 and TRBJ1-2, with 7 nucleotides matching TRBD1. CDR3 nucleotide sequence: TGCGCCAGCAGCACGGACAGGAACTATGGCTACACCTTC. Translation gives CASSTDRNYGYTF.